This TCR beta chain was documented in a study of cytomegalovirus exposure and HLA in healthy donors. CDR3 length: 12 amino acids. Germline assignment: CDR1 SGHRS and CDR2 YFSETQ. V lost 5 bases, J lost 3 bases, and 8 bases lay in between. Here immunoSEQ multiplex PCR was the method, and the copy in TCRdb shows in-frame clones only, minus some. The sample includes 90,000 to 150,000 clones, approximately 88% of them seen just once. The chain couples TRBV5-1 to TRBJ1-1, with D unclear. The TCR was taken from a woman aged 18-29 years in good health and CMV-seropositive. What was sequenced was PBMCs. The CDR3: CASRAGYTEAFF. The CDR3 bases are TGCGCCAGCAGGGCGGGGTACACTGAAGCTTTCTTT.